This T cell receptor beta chain was sequenced in a study of T cell repertoires in cytomegalovirus infection. Background on the study: Public signatures in TCR beta pointed to CMV infection and matching HLA type.

TCRdb re-called the reads with MiXCR, one entry per CDR3 protein. The sample lists about 180,000 distinct CDR3 sequences; approximately 14% were seen once. The CDR3 covers 16 residues. V lost 5 bases and J lost 0; bases outside the gene matches: 4. Germline loops: CDR1 SGHTA, CDR2 FQGNSA. This clonotype has at least ten counts. The receptor comes from a human donor in good health (CMV status not recorded). Some clones in this sample may be carry-over from other donors' samples. Sequenced input: PBMCs. The J gene is TRBJ2-4, the V gene TRBV7-2; 10 bases are a match to TRBD2. Written as DNA, the CDR3 is TGTGCCAGCAGCCCGACTAGCGGGTTAGCCAAAAACATTCAGTACTTC. Translating it yields CASSPTSGLAKNIQYF. Filled out from reference TRBV7-2 and TRBJ2-4, the complete variable domain reads GAGVSQSPSNKVTEKGKDVELRCDPISGHTALYWYRQSLGQGLEFLIYFQGNSAPDKSGLPSDRFSAERTGGSVSTLTIQRTQQEDSAVYLCASSPTSGLAKNIQYFGAGTRLSVL.